This T cell receptor beta chain was observed in a study of T cells after yellow fever vaccination. Study-wide findings and caveats: It was a small share of clonotypes that appeared in both CD4 and CD8 compartments. Reappearance after the booster was observed for most primary-vaccination clones (around 95% CD4, just over 85% CD8). Contaminating bulk clonotypes could be abundant in FACS-sorted repertoires.

V was pared by 6 bases and J by 3 bases, with 12 bases between. In germline, CDR1 is DFQATT, CDR2 SNEGSKA (reference sequence). The CDR3 consists of 12 residues. In its sample, this clonotype was seen many times. No antigen is known for it. Each CDR3 protein is one row after TCRdb ran MiXCR on the 5' RACE reads. Of about 310,000 distinct CDR3 sequences listed, approximately 3.9% were seen once; the top ten hold roughly a quarter. This receptor was identified in a man aged 18 to 30 who received the YFV17D yellow fever vaccine. The chain has TRBV20-1 and TRBJ2-7; D is tentatively TRBD1 or TRBD2 (5 bases each). Specimen: PBMCs, collected on the day of the yellow fever booster vaccination. CDR3 in DNA: TGCAGTGCGCCGGGACGGCACTACGAGCAGTACTTC. Its translation: CSAPGRHYEQYF.